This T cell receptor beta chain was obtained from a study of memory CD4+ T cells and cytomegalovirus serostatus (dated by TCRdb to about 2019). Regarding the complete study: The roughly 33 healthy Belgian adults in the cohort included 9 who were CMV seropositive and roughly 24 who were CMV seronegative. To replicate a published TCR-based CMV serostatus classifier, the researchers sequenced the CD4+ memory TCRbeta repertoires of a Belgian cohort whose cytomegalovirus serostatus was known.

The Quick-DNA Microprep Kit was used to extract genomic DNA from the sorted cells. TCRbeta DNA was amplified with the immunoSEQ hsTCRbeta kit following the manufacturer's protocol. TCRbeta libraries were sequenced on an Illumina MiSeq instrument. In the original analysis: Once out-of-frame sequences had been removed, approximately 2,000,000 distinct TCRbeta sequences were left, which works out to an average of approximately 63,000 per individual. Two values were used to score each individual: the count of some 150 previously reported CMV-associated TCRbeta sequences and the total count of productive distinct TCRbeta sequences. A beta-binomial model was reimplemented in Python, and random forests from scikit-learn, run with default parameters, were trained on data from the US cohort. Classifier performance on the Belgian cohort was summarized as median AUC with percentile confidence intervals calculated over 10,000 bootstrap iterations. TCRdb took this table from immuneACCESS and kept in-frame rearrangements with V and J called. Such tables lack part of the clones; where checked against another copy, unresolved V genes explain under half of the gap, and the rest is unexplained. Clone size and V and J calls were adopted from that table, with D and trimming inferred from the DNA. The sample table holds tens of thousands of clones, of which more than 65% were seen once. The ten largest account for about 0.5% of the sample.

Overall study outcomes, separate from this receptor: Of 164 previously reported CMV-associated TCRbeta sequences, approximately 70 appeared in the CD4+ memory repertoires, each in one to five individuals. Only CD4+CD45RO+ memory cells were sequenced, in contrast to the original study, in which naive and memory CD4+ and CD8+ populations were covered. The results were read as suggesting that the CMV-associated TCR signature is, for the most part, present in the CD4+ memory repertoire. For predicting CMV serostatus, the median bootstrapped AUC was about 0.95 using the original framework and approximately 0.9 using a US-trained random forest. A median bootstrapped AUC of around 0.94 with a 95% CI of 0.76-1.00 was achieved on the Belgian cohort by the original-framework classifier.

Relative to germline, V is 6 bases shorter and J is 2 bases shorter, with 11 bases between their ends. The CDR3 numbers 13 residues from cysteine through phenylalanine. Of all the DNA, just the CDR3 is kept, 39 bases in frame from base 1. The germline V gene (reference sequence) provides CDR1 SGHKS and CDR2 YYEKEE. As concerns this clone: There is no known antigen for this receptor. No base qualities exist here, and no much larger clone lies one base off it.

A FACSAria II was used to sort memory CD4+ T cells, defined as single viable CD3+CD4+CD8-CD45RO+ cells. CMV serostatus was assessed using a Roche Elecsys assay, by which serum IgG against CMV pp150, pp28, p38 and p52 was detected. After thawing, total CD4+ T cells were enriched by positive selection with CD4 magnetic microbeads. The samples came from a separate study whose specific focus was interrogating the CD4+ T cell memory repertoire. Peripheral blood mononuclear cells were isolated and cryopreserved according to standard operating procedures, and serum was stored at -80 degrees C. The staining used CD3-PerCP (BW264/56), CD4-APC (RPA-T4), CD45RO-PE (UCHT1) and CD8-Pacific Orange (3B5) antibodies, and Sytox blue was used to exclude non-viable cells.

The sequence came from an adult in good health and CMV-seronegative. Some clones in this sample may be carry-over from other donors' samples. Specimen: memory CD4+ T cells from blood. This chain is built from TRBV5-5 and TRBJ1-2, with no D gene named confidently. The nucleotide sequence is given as TGTGCCAGCACCCCGGACGGGAACTATGGCTACACCTTC. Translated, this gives CASTPDGNYGYTF.